This T cell receptor (beta chain) originates from a study of CD8 T cells in ankylosing spondylitis. Study results and caveats: It appeared that ankylosing spondylitis blood was characterized by a TCR beta motif of under ten highly homologous variants.

The CDR3 totals 12 residues. V was cut by 3 bases and J by 8 bases, with 8 bases left in between. This clonotype was found many times. The antigen is unknown. In TCRdb, the 5' RACE reads were re-called with MiXCR into one record per CDR3 protein. In the table there are about 540,000 distinct CDR3 sequences, about an eighth of which are singletons. The J gene is TRBJ2-1, the V gene TRBV12-3 or TRBV12-4; possible D gene TRBD2, 6 bases. This clonotype originated in a male donor with ankylosing spondylitis. Source material: blood, either unsorted or a sorted T cell fraction (not recorded which). CDR3 coding DNA: TGTGCCAGCAGTTTCTTAGCGGATGAGCAGTTCTTC. Residues: CASSFLADEQFF.